The next 20 T cell receptor beta chains were all read from a single sample in a study of vaccination effects on CD4 cells after COVID-19. Their antigens are not known. Culturing for ten to eleven days preceded CD4+ T cell isolation. Participants completed two doses of the BNT162b2 or mRNA-1273 vaccine. TCRdb's table, derived via immunoSEQ multiplex PCR, lists solely in-frame clones and lacks some. The sample has about 73,000 clones, 73% seen once. Specimen: CD4+ T cells from PBMCs cultured without peptide, collected after COVID-19 vaccination. The source is a human donor who received a COVID-19 vaccine.

V is TRBV27 and J is TRBJ2-6; D not resolved. Between the trimmed V and J ends, which lost 6 bases and 0 bases, there was a span of 6 bases. CDR3 length: 14 amino acids. Per germline, CDR1 MNHEY and CDR2 SMNVEV (reference sequence). The CDR3 DNA reads TGTGCCAGCAGCCGATTCTCTGGGGCCAACGTCCTGACTTTC. The encoded protein is CASSRFSGANVLTF. Full variable domain (rest looked up from reference TRBV27 and TRBJ2-6): EAQVTQNPRYLITVTGKKLTVTCSQNMNHEYMSWYRQDPGLGLRQIYYSMNVEVTDKGDVPEGYKVSRKEKRNFPLILESPSPNQTSLYFCASSRFSGANVLTFGAGSRLTVL.

The J gene is TRBJ2-1, the V gene TRBV6-6; D assignment may be TRBD1 or TRBD2 (5 bases each). Looked up from germline, CDR1 is MNHNY and CDR2 is SVGAGI (reference sequence). The CDR3 is 16 amino acids. Trimming pared 0 bases from V and 2 bases from J, leaving 11 bases between. This chain's CDR3 is CASSYSLGVTYNEQFF. CDR3 sequence (DNA): TGTGCCAGCAGTTACTCGTTGGGGGTAACCTACAATGAGCAGTTCTTC.

The CDR3 bases are TGTGCCAGCAGCTTTGTGGGGACTAGCGGGTTTCGCACAGATACGCAGTATTTT. Translation gives CASSFVGTSGFRTDTQYF. The J gene is TRBJ2-3, the V gene TRBV12-1; the table assigns TRBD2, which was not confirmed against the DNA. TRBV12-1 is noted as a pseudogene. The CDR3 loop spans 18 amino acids.

J is TRBJ1-2 and V is TRBV12-3 or TRBV12-4; TRBD1 might be the D (5 bases). V dropped 6 bases and J dropped 7 bases, with 12 bases sitting between them. There are 12 residues in the CDR3. As DNA, the CDR3 is TGTGCCAGCAGCGGGACCGAAACTGGCTACACCTTC. This codes for CASSGTETGYTF.

The chain combines TRBV27 with TRBJ1-5, with TRBD1 matching 8 bases. The germline CDR1 and CDR2 sequences are MNHEY and SMNVEV (reference sequence). V was pared by 0 bases and J by 6 bases, with 4 bases of the junction left unmatched. CDR3 length equals 15 residues. The CDR3 loop reads CASSLSGQGSQPQHF. CDR3 bases: TGTGCCAGCAGTTTATCTGGACAGGGCTCTCAGCCCCAGCATTTT.

The chain carries TRBV5-1 and TRBJ1-1; D is undetermined. The germline CDR1 and CDR2 sequences are SGHRS and YFSETQ. This CDR3 comprises 14 residues. The V gene lost 4 bases and the J gene lost 4 bases, with 14 bases spanning the gap. The CDR3 sequence: CASSRGGGITEAFF. CDR3 sequence (DNA): TGCGCCAGCAGCCGGGGAGGAGGCATCACTGAAGCTTTCTTT.

The chain couples TRBV18 to TRBJ2-2, with D perhaps TRBD1 (6 bases). Germline loops: CDR1 KGHSH, CDR2 LQKENI. The germline V and J ends were trimmed by 0 bases and 3 bases, with 8 bases remaining between them. CDR3 length: 15 amino acids. CDR3 region: CASSPPNRDTGELFF. The CDR3 DNA reads as TGTGCCAGCTCACCACCGAACAGGGACACCGGGGAGCTGTTTTTT.

This sequence joins TRBV5-8 and TRBJ1-2, with a tentative D call TRBD1 (5 bases). V lost 3 bases and J lost 4, with 13 bases in between. Germline assignment: CDR1 SGHTS and CDR2 YDEGEE. The CDR3 loop spans 14 amino acids. The CDR3 protein is CASSSRQMTYGYTF. The CDR3 DNA reads TGTGCCAGCAGCTCGCGACAGATGACCTATGGCTACACCTTC.

The chain employs TRBV6-5 and TRBJ2-3; tentative D call: TRBD2 (5 bases). The CDR3 covers 12 residues. Trimming pared 7 bases from V and 2 bases from J, leaving 7 bases between. Germline loops: CDR1 MNHEY, CDR2 SVGAGI. The CDR3 spells CASTGYTDTQYF. The CDR3, as DNA: TGTGCCAGCACGGGGTACACAGATACGCAGTATTTT.

This clone turned up a few times. This chain connects TRBV6-5 to TRBJ1-6; D call uncertain. The germline V and J ends were trimmed by 7 bases and 14 bases, with 21 bases remaining between them. The CDR3 runs 14 residues. The germline gives CDR1 MNHEY, CDR2 SVGAGI. Here the CDR3 reads CASTRRGKAVALHF. The DNA for the CDR3 is TGTGCCAGCACTCGACGTGGGAAGGCCGTGGCCCTCCACTTT.

The chain has TRBV6-5 and TRBJ1-2; 10 nucleotides match TRBD1. Germline assignment: CDR1 MNHEY and CDR2 SVGAGI. The CDR3 has 15 amino acids. J lost 4 bases, V lost 4 bases, and 6 bases had no gene match. CDR3 DNA: TGTGCCAGCAGTTCCGCCAGGACAGGGGGCTATGGCTACACCTTC. Its translation: CASSSARTGGYGYTF.

This clone came up once. The chain has TRBV2 and TRBJ2-1; D tentatively fits TRBD1 or TRBD2 (6 bases each). CDR3 length equals 14 residues. Trimming cost V 10 bases and J 2 bases, with 15 bases left between them. Germline CDR1 reads SNHLY; CDR2 reads FYNNEI. The CDR3 DNA reads TGTGCCACCCGGGCGGGACAAACCTACAATGAGCAGTTCTTC. Translated, it gives CATRAGQTYNEQFF.

The sample holds a few counts of this clone. This rearrangement joins TRBV30 to TRBJ2-2, with D perhaps TRBD1 (5 bases). The CDR3 runs 15 residues. Trimming pared 4 bases from V and 0 bases from J, leaving 12 bases between. CDR1 and CDR2 from the germline V gene are GTSNPN and SVGIG (reference sequence). As DNA, the CDR3 is TGTGCCTGGAAGGGGTATACCACGAACACCGGGGAGCTGTTTTTT. This gives the protein CAWKGYTTNTGELFF.

This CDR3 is CASSFSQGGIYGYTF. The CDR3 coding sequence is TGTGCCAGCAGTTTTTCGCAGGGGGGGATCTATGGCTACACCTTC. The genes are TRBV27 and TRBJ1-2; 7 nucleotides match TRBD1. Losses at the gene ends were 3 bases for V and 4 bases for J; bases not matched to a gene: 8. The CDR3 length is 15 residues. From germline, CDR1 is MNHEY and CDR2 SMNVEV (reference sequence).

The chain couples TRBV9 to TRBJ2-3; 12 bases agree with TRBD2. The CDR3 loop spans 15 amino acids. J lost 10 bases, V lost 4 bases, and 10 bases had no gene match. Per the germline V gene, CDR1 is SGDLS and CDR2 is YYNGEE. CDR3: CASSPWTSGNPPQYF. DNA of the CDR3: TGTGCCAGCAGCCCTTGGACTAGCGGGAACCCCCCGCAGTATTTT.

This clone was recorded once. V usage is TRBV7-9 and J usage is TRBJ2-6; no reliable D call. The CDR3 extends over 16 amino acids. Germline CDR1 reads SEHNR; CDR2 reads FQNEAQ (reference sequence). Trimming took 4 bases from V and 2 from J, leaving 12 bases between them. CDR3 loop: CASSSSGRAGANVLTF. In DNA, the CDR3 is TGTGCCAGCAGCTCCTCAGGCCGGGCTGGGGCCAACGTCCTGACTTTC. The full variable domain, rest sourced from reference TRBV7-9 and TRBJ2-6, is DTGVSQNPRHKITKRGQNVTFRCDPISEHNRLYWYRQTLGQGPEFLTYFQNEAQLEKSRLLSDRFSAERPKGSFSTLEIQRTEQGDSAMYLCASSSSGRAGANVLTFGAGSRLTVL.

The CDR3 bases are TGTGCCAGCAGTGAAAACAGGGGGCAAGTCAATGGCTACACCTTC. Translating it yields CASSENRGQVNGYTF. V usage is TRBV2 and J usage is TRBJ1-2, with 9 bases that match TRBD1. V shed 2 bases, J shed 6 bases, and the junction held 7 bases outside the gene matches. The CDR3 contains 15 residues. CDR1 and CDR2 (germline): SNHLY, FYNNEI.

The gene calls are TRBV29-1 and TRBJ1-2; no firm D call. Between the trimmed V and J ends, which lost 4 bases and 0 bases, there was a span of 9 bases. This CDR3 has 13 amino acids. Germline loops: CDR1 SQVTM, CDR2 ANQGSEA. The CDR3 spells CSVVRLTNYGYTF. CDR3 DNA: TGCAGCGTTGTACGGCTGACTAACTATGGCTACACCTTC.

The chain combines TRBV5-1 with TRBJ2-1; D is perhaps TRBD1 (6 bases). Trimming took 2 bases from V and 4 from J, leaving 7 bases between them. The V gene's germline CDR1 is SGHRS and CDR2 YFSETQ. The CDR3 spans 13 residues. The CDR3 DNA reads TGCGCCAGCAGCTTCGACAGGTACAATGAGCAGTTCTTC. Its protein is CASSFDRYNEQFF. Drawing the rest from reference TRBV5-1 and TRBJ2-1, the complete variable domain is KAGVTQTPRYLIKTRGQQVTLSCSPISGHRSVSWYQQTPGQGLQFLFEYFSETQRNKGNFPGRFSGRQFSNSRSEMNVSTLELGDSALYLCASSFDRYNEQFFGPGTRLTVL.

The CDR3 loop reads CASSFLGGQPQHF. The CDR3 region has the DNA TGTGCCAGCAGCTTCCTGGGCGGGCAGCCCCAGCATTTT. The gene calls are TRBV7-9 and TRBJ1-5; D gene unclear. Germline V gene sequence: CDR1 SEHNR, CDR2 FQNEAQ (reference sequence). V lost 3 bases and J 7 bases, leaving 10 bases between the germline ends. CDR3 length equals 13 residues.